This T cell receptor (beta chain) was obtained from a study of T cell changes during pregnancy in multiple sclerosis. Germline V gene data show CDR1 as LGHNA and CDR2 as YSLEER. The CDR3 covers 16 residues. V lost 1 base and J lost 0, with 12 bases in between. Clones were read by immunoSEQ multiplex PCR, and TCRdb kept only the in-frame ones, dropping some. Counted here are about 77,000 clones, roughly 90% occurring once; the ten biggest clones make up 1.9%. The input for sequencing was peripheral blood, taken before pregnancy. The origin of this receptor is a female donor with multiple sclerosis, enrolled in a pregnancy study. The chain couples TRBV4-3 to TRBJ1-1; D not resolved. CDR3 sequence reads: CASSQVNREMNTEAFF. The CDR3, as DNA: TGCGCCAGCAGCCAAGTAAACCGGGAGATGAACACTGAAGCTTTCTTT.